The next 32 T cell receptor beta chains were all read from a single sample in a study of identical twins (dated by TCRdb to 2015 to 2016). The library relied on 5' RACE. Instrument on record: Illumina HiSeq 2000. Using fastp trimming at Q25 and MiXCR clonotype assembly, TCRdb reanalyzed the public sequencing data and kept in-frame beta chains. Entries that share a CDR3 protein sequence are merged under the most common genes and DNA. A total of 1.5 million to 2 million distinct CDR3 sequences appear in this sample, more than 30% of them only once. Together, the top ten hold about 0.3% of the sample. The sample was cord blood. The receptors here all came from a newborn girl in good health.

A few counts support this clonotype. Here the CDR3 DNA reads TGTGCCGCCTTAGGTGACGGGGAGCTGTTTTTT. Amino acids: CAALGDGELFF. The chain employs TRBV24-1 and TRBJ2-2; D is ambiguous. This CDR3 contains 11 residues. V was clipped by 12 bases and J by 7 bases, with 11 bases between them. CDR1 is KGHDR and CDR2 is SFDVKD in the germline V gene.

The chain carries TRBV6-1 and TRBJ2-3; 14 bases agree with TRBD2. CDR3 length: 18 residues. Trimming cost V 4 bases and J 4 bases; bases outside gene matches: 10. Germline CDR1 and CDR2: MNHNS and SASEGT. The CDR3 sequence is CASSGDEGLAGDADTQYF. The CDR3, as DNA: TGTGCCAGCAGTGGAGACGAGGGACTAGCGGGAGATGCAGATACGCAGTATTTT.

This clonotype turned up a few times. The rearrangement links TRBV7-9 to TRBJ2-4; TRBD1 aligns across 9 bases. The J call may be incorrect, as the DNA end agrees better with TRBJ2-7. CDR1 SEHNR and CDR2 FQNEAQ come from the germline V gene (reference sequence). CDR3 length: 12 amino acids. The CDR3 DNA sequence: TGTGCCACTCCGGGACAGGGTAACGAGCAGTACTTC. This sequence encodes CATPGQGNEQYF.

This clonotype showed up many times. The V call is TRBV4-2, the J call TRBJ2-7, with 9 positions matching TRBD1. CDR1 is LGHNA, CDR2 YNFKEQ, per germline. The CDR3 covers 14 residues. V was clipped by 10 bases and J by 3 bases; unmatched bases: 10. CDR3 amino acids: CATSRQGGHYEQYF. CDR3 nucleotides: TGTGCCACATCAAGACAGGGGGGTCACTACGAGCAGTACTTC.

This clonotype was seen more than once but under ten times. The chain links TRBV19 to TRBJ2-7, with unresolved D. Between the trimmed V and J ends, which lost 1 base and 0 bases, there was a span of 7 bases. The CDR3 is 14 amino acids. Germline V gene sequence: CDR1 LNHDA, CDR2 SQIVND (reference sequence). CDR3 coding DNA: TGTGCCAGTAGTATAGGTGGAGCCTCCTACGAGCAGTACTTC. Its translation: CASSIGGASYEQYF.

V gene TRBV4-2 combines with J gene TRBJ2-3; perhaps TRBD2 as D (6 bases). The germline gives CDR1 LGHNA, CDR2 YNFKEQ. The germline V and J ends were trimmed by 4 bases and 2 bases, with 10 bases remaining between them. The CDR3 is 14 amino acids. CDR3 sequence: CASSRAGTTDTQYF. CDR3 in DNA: TGTGCCAGCAGCCGGGCGGGGACCACAGATACGCAGTATTTT.

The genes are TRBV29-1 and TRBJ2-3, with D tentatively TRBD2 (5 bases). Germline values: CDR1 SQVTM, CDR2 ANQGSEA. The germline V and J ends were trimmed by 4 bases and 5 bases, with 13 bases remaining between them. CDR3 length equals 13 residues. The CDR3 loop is CSVVRVREDTQYF. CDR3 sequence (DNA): TGCAGCGTTGTGAGGGTAAGGGAAGATACGCAGTATTTT.

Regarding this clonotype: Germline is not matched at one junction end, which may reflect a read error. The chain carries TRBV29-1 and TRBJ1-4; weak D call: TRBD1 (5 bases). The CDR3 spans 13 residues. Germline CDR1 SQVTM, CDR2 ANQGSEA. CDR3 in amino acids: CSVFWGGDERLFF. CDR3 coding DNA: TGCAGCGTTTTTTGGGGAGGGGATGAAAGACTGTTTTTT. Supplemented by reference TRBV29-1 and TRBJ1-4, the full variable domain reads SAVISQKPSRDICQRGTSLTIQCQVDSQVTMMFWYRQQPGQSLTLIATANQGSEATYESGFVIDKFPISRPNLTFSTLTVSNMSPEDSSIYLCSVFWGGDERLFFGSGTQLSVL.

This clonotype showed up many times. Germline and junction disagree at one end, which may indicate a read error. The CDR3 DNA reads as TGTGCCAGCAGCTTACGATCTGGGGCCAACGTCCTGACTTTC. Protein sequence: CASSLRSGANVLTF. V usage is TRBV5-1 and J usage is TRBJ2-6; no definite D call. The CDR3 has 14 amino acids. Germline V lookup: CDR1 SGHRS, CDR2 YFSETQ.

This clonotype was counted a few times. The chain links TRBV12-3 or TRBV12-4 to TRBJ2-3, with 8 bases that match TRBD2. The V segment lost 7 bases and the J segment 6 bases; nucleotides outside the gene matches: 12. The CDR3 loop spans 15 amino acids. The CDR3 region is CASTLGAGEIDTQYF. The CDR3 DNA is TGTGCCAGCACCCTCGGAGCGGGGGAGATTGATACGCAGTATTTT.

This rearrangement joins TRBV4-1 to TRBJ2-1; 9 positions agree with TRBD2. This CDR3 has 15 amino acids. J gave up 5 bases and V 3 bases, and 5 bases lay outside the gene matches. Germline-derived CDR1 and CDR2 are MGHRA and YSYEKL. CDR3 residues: CASSHRTSVDNEQFF. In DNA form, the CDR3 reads TGCGCCAGCAGCCACCGGACTAGCGTGGACAATGAGCAGTTCTTC.

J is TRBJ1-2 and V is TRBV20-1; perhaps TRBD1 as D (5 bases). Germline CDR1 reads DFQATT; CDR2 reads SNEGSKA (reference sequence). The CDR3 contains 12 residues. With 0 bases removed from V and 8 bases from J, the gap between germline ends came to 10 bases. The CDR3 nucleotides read TGCAGTGCTAGAGATCTTCAGGGCGGCTACACCTTC. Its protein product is CSARDLQGGYTF.

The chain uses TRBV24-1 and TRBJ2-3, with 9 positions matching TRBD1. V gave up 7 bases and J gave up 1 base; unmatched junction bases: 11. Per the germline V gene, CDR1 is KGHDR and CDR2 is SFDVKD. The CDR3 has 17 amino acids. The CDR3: CATSWTGVPGRTDTQYF. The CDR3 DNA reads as TGTGCCACCAGCTGGACAGGGGTCCCGGGACGCACAGATACGCAGTATTTT.

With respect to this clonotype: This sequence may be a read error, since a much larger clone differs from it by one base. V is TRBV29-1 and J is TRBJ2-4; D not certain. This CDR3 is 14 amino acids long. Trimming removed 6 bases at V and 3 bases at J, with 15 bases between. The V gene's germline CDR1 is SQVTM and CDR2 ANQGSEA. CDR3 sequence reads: CSVAETNLKNIQYF. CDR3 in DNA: TGCAGCGTAGCCGAGACAAACCTCAAAAACATTCAGTACTTC.

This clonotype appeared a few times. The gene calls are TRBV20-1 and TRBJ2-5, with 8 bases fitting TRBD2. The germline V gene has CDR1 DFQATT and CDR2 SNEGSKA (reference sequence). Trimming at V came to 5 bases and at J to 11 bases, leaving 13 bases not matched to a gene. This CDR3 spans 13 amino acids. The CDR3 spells CSAATSGTGEQYF. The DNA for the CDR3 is TGCAGTGCTGCCACTAGCGGTACGGGTGAGCAGTACTTC.

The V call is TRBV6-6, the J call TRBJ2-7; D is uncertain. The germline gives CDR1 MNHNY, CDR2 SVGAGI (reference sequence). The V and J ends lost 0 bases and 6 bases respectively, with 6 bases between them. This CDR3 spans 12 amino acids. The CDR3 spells CASSYSESEQYF. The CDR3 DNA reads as TGTGCCAGCAGTTACTCGGAAAGCGAGCAGTACTTC.

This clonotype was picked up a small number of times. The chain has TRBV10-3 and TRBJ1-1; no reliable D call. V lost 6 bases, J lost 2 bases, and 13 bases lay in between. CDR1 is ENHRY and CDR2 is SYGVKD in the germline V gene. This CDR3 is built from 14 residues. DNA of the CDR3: TGTGCCATCAGGGCTACCGGGGATAACACTGAAGCTTTCTTT. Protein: CAIRATGDNTEAFF.

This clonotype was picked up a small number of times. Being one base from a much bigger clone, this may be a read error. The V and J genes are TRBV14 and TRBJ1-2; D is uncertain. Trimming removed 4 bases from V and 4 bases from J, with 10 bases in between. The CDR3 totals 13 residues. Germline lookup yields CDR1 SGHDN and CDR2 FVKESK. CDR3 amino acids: CASSPGRVYGYTF. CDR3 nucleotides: TGTGCCAGCAGCCCCGGGAGGGTCTATGGCTACACCTTC.

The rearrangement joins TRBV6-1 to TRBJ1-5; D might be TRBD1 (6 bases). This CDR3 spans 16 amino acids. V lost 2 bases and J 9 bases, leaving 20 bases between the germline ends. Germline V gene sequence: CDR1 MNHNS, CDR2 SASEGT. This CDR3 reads CASSESLGTTPRPQHF. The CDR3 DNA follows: TGTGCCAGCAGTGAATCCCTCGGGACAACCCCAAGGCCCCAGCATTTT.

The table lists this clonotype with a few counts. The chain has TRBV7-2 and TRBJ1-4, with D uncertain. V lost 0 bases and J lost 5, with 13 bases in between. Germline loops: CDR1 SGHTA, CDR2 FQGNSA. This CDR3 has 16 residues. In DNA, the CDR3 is TGTGCCAGCAGCTTAGCGGGTTACGGAGAGAATGAAAAACTGTTTTTT. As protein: CASSLAGYGENEKLFF.

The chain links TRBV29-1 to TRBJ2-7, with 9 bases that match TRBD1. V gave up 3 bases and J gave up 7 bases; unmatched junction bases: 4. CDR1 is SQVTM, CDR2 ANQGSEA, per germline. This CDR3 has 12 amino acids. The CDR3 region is CSVENRGREQYF. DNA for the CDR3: TGCAGCGTTGAGAACAGGGGGCGGGAGCAGTACTTC.

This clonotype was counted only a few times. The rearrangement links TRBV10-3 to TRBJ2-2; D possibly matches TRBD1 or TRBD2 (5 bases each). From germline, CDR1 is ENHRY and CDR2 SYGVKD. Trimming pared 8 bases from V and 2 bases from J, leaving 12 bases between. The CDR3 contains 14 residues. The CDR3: CAISGTANTGELFF. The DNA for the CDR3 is TGTGCCATCTCAGGGACGGCAAACACCGGGGAGCTGTTTTTT.

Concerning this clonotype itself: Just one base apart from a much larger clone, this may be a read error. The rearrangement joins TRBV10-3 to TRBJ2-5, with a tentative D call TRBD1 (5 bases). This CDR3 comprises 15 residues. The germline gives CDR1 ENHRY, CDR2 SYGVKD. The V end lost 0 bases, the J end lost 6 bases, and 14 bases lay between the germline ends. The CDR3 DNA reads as TGTGCCATCAGTGAGTCCGATTCGGACACGAAGACCCAGTACTTC. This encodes CAISESDSDTKTQYF.

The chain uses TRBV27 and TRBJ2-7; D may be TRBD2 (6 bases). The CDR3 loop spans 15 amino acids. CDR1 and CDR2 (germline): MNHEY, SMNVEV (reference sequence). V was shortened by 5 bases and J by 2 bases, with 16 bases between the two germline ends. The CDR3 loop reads CASSPMWEDTYEQYF. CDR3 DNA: TGTGCCAGCAGTCCCATGTGGGAGGACACCTACGAGCAGTACTTC.

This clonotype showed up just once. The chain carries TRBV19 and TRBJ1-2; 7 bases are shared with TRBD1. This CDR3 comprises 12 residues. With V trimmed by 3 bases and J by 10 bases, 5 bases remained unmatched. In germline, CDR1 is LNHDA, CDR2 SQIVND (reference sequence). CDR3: CASSMKGQLYTF. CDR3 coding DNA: TGTGCCAGTAGTATGAAGGGACAGCTCTACACCTTC.

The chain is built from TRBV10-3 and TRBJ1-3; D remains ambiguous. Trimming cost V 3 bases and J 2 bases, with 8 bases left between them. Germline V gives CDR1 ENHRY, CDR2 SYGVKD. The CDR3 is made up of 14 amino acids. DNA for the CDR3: TGTGCCATCAGTGAAGGCACAACTGGAAACACCATATATTTT. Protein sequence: CAISEGTTGNTIYF.

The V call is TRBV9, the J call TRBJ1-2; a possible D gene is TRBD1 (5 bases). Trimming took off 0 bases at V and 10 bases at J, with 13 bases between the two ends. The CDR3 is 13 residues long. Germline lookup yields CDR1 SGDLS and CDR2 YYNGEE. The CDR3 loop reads CASSVAPGGAYTF. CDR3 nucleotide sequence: TGTGCCAGCAGCGTAGCCCCCGGAGGGGCCTACACCTTC.

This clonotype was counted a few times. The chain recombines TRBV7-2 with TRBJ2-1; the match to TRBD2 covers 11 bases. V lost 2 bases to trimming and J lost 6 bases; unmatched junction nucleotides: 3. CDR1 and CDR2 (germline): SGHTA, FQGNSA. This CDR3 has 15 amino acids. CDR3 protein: CASSLTSGGTNEQFF. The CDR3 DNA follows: TGTGCCAGCAGCTTAACTAGCGGGGGTACCAATGAGCAGTTCTTC.

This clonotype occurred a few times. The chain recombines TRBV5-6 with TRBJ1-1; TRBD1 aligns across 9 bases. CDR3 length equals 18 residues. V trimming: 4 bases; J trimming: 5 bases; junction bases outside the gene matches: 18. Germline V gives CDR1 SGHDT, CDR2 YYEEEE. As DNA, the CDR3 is TGTGCCAGCAGCACAGCTCCGGGACAGGGATTAAGATTGACTGAAGCTTTCTTT. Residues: CASSTAPGQGLRLTEAFF.

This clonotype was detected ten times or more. Here the CDR3 reads CASSLRTSGGIYNEQFF. The CDR3 coding sequence is TGTGCCAGCAGTCTGAGGACTAGCGGGGGGATCTACAATGAGCAGTTCTTC. This chain uses TRBV6-2 or TRBV6-3 with TRBJ2-1; 14 bases match TRBD2. J was trimmed by 3 bases and V by 5 bases; bases with no gene match: 6. Germline loops: CDR1 MNHEY, CDR2 SVGEGT. There are 17 residues in the CDR3.

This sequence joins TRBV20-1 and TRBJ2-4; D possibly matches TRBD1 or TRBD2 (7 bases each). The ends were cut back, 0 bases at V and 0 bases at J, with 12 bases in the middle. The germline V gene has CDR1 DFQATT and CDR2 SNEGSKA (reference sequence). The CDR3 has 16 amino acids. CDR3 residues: CSARDQGGGAKNIQYF. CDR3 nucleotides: TGCAGTGCTAGAGATCAGGGGGGGGGAGCCAAAAACATTCAGTACTTC.

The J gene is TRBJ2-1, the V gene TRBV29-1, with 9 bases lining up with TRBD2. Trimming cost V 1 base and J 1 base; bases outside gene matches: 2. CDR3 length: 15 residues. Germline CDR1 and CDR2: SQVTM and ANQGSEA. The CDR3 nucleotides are TGCAGCGTTGAAGCCCTAGCGGGGTCCTACAATGAGCAGTTCTTC. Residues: CSVEALAGSYNEQFF.